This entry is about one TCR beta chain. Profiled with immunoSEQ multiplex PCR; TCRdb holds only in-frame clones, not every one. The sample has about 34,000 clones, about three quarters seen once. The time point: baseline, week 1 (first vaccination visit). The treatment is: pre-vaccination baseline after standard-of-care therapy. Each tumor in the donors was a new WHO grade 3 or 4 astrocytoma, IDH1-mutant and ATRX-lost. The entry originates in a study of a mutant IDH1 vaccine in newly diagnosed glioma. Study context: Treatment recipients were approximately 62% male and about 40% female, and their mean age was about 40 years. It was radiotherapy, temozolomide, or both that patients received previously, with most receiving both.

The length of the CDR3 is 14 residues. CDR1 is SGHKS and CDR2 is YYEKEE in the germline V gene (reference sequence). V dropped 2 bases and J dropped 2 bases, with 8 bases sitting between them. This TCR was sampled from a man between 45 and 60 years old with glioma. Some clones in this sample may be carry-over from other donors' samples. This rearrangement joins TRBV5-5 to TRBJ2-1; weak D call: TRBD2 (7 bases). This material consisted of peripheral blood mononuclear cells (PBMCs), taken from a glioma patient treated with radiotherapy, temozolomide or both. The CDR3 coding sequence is TGTGCCAGCAGCTTCGGGGGGCCCTACAATGAGCAGTTCTTC. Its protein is CASSFGGPYNEQFF.